A single sample gave rise to the 11 T cell receptor beta chains below, sequenced in a study of identical twins listed by TCRdb under 2016. Library creation used 5' RACE. The sequencer listed for this sample is Illumina HiSeq 2000. TCRdb reworked the public reads: Q25 trimming with fastp, MiXCR clone assembly, productive beta chains retained. All rows with the same CDR3 protein become a single entry with the most common DNA and genes. This sample comprises around 370,000 distinct CDR3 sequences, 9% of them detected only once. Together, the top ten hold 8% to 10% of the sample. Sequencing was performed on naive T cells sorted from blood. The sample's cell subset or site, from its label and the paper: cells isolated with a human naive T-cell isolation kit. These receptors all come from a woman between 45 and 65 years old in good health.

The rearrangement links TRBV7-8 to TRBJ1-5, with 7 bases matching TRBD1. This CDR3 contains 15 residues. V was pared by 6 bases and J by 0 bases, with 5 bases of the junction left unmatched. Germline V gene lookup returns CDR1 SGHVS and CDR2 FQNEAQ. The CDR3 DNA reads TGTGCCAGCAGAAAGGACAGGAATAGCAATCAGCCCCAGCATTTT. Translated: CASRKDRNSNQPQHF.

The chain joins TRBV30 to TRBJ2-1, with D perhaps TRBD2 (7 bases). This CDR3 region has 17 residues. Germline loops: CDR1 GTSNPN, CDR2 SVGIG (reference sequence). The V end lost 0 bases, the J end lost 7 bases, and 22 bases lay between the germline ends. CDR3 amino acids: CAWSVLSAGARGNEQFF. CDR3 nucleotides: TGTGCCTGGAGTGTACTGTCTGCGGGGGCGCGTGGGAATGAGCAGTTCTTC.

This clonotype was seen at least ten times. The chain recombines TRBV6-5 with TRBJ1-3; D is undetermined. The V gene lost 5 bases and the J gene lost 0 bases, with 14 bases spanning the gap. Per the germline V gene, CDR1 is MNHEY and CDR2 is SVGAGI. This CDR3 has 16 residues. This chain's CDR3 is CASSGIRRSSGNTIYF. CDR3 bases: TGTGCCAGCAGTGGAATTCGGAGGAGCTCTGGAAACACCATATATTTT.

In its sample, this clonotype was seen a few times. CDR3: CASSQRTSTDTQYF. CDR3 bases: TGTGCCAGCAGCCAAAGGACAAGCACAGATACGCAGTATTTT. The chain carries TRBV3-1 and TRBJ2-3; maybe TRBD1 (5 bases). The V gene lost 2 bases and the J gene lost 0 bases, with 6 bases spanning the gap. The CDR3 runs 14 residues. Germline CDR1 reads LGHDT; CDR2 reads YNNKEL (reference sequence).

V is TRBV5-1 and J is TRBJ2-3; TRBD1 is a possible D gene (5 bases). The CDR3 sequence is 15 residues long. Deletions cut 1 base from V and 0 bases from J, with 9 bases between. Looked up from germline, CDR1 is SGHRS and CDR2 is YFSETQ. The CDR3 DNA follows: TGCGCCAGCAGCTTGTGGGGCATAAGCACAGATACGCAGTATTTT. It translates to CASSLWGISTDTQYF.

This clonotype occurred a few times. CDR3 DNA sequence: TGTGCCAGCAGCTTAGGGAGCGGGACCTACAATGAGCAGTTCTTC. Its protein product is CASSLGSGTYNEQFF. The J gene is TRBJ2-1, the V gene TRBV11-2; 7 positions match TRBD2. The CDR3 sequence is 15 residues long. V shed 1 base and J 2 bases; nucleotides not matched to a gene: 2. CDR1 and CDR2 from the germline V gene are SGHAT and FQNNGV.

In this sample, this clonotype turned up a few times. The rearrangement links TRBV7-7 to TRBJ2-2; 10 positions match TRBD1. With 5 bases clipped from V and 6 bases from J, the junction kept 6 bases outside the gene matches. The CDR3 extends over 15 amino acids. The germline V gene encodes CDR1 SSHAT and CDR2 FNYEAQ (reference sequence). DNA for the CDR3: TGTGCCAGCAGCGCGGACAGGGGGATGGCCGGGGAGCTGTTTTTT. It specifies CASSADRGMAGELFF. Supplemented by reference TRBV7-7 and TRBJ2-2, the full variable domain reads GAGVSQSPRYKVTKRGQDVTLRCDPISSHATLYWYQQALGQGPEFLTYFNYEAQPDKSGLPSDRFSAERPEGSISTLTIQRTEQRDSAMYRCASSADRGMAGELFFGEGSRLTVL.

This clonotype was observed a few times. The V call is TRBV15, the J call TRBJ1-1; no definite D call. Germline V gives CDR1 LNHNV, CDR2 YYDKDF (reference sequence). The V end lost 4 bases, the J end lost 0 bases, and 12 bases lay between the germline ends. The CDR3 loop spans 15 amino acids. Here the CDR3 reads CATSKELKMNTEAFF. Written as DNA, the CDR3 is TGTGCCACCAGCAAAGAGTTGAAGATGAACACTGAAGCTTTCTTT.

This clonotype was observed at least ten times. The chain links TRBV30 to TRBJ1-1; D is undetermined. This CDR3 has 15 amino acids. Germline values: CDR1 GTSNPN, CDR2 SVGIG (reference sequence). Trimming removed 2 bases at V and 4 bases at J, with 17 bases between. The CDR3 DNA reads as TGTGCCTGGAGTCCCCTGGGCCCCACCAGCACTGAAGCTTTCTTT. Translated, it gives CAWSPLGPTSTEAFF.

This sequence joins TRBV6-1 and TRBJ2-3; D unclear. CDR1 is MNHNS, CDR2 SASEGT, per germline. V was clipped by 3 bases and J by 2 bases, with 6 bases between them. The CDR3 has 13 amino acids. The CDR3 protein is CASSDPSTDTQYF. Written as DNA, the CDR3 is TGTGCCAGCAGTGATCCCTCCACAGATACGCAGTATTTT.

In this sample, this clonotype turned up a few times. This rearrangement joins TRBV7-8 to TRBJ1-3; no firm D call. CDR1 SGHVS and CDR2 FQNEAQ come from the germline V gene. The V end was cut by 2 bases, the J end by 0 bases, with 5 bases between. The length of the CDR3 is 14 residues. The CDR3 DNA sequence: TGTGCCAGCAGCTTACACGGCTCTGGAAACACCATATATTTT. Translating it yields CASSLHGSGNTIYF.